This is a list of T cell receptor beta chains from one sample in a study of blood T cell repertoires in COVID-19. Assay used: immunoSEQ multiplex PCR; TCRdb lists only in-frame clones, some missing. The table shows approximately 53,000 clones, with roughly nine tenths occurring only once. Source material: peripheral blood. The receptors shown here come from a human donor in a cohort sampled during active COVID-19. Each CDR3 is given with its conserved first and last residue. D genes are given only for firm matches. Size tells how often a clone was seen (once, few, many) or the class of an expanded clone, and some rows leave it out.

j_call | clone_size | d_call | v_call | cdr3_nt | cdr3_aa
TRBJ2-3 | NA | TRBD2 | TRBV10-1 | TGCGCCAGCAGTGAAGGGCTAGCGGGGGGAAGAGATACGCAGTATTTT | CASSEGLAGGRDTQYF
TRBJ2-5 | NA | NA | TRBV7-8 | TGTGCCAGCAGCTTAGGCCGACAGCAAGAGACCCAGTACTTC | CASSLGRQQETQYF
TRBJ1-6 | once | TRBD1 | TRBV2 | TGTGCCACCGGGACAGGAACAAGCGGGCCCCTCCACTTT | CATGTGTSGPLHF
TRBJ2-3 | NA | NA | TRBV5-4 | TGTGCCAGCAGCTTGGACCGGGAGCGTAGCACAGATACGCAGTATTTT | CASSLDRERSTDTQYF
TRBJ1-5 | NA | TRBD1 | TRBV6-5 | TGTGCCAGCAGTTGGACAGGGGTAGGGAATCAGCCCCAGCATTTT | CASSWTGVGNQPQHF
TRBJ1-1 | NA | TRBD1 | TRBV5-6 | TGTGCCAGCAGCGTTTACCCAGATCGACAGGGGACTGAAGCTTTCTTT | CASSVYPDRQGTEAFF
TRBJ1-2 | NA | TRBD1 | TRBV28 | TGTGCCAGCAGTTTGGACAGGGTAAAGGGGGGCTACGGCTACACCTTC | CASSLDRVKGGYGYTF
TRBJ1-5 | NA | NA | TRBV28 | TGTGCCAGCAGTCTAGGAGGGGAAGGATATCAGCCCCAGCATTTT | CASSLGGEGYQPQHF
TRBJ2-1 | NA | NA | TRBV4-3 | TGCGCCAGCAGCCAAGATGAGTACCGGGCGGGAAACGAGCAGTTCTTC | CASSQDEYRAGNEQFF
TRBJ2-1 | once | TRBD2 | TRBV14 | TGTGCCAGCAGCCCTAGCGGGAGCTCCTACAATGAGCAGTTCTTC | CASSPSGSSYNEQFF
TRBJ2-2 | NA | NA | TRBV10-3 | TGTGCCATCAGACCCTGGGCAGGGTCGAACACCGGGGAGCTGTTTTTT | CAIRPWAGSNTGELFF
TRBJ2-1 | NA | TRBD2 | TRBV18 | TGTGCCAGCTCACCCATCGGGGGGGGCTCCTACAATGAGCAGTTCTTC | CASSPIGGGSYNEQFF
TRBJ2-7 | few | TRBD2 | TRBV28 | TGTGCCAGCAGTAGGACTAGTCTCTCCTACGAGCAGTACTTC | CASSRTSLSYEQYF
TRBJ1-6 | NA | TRBD1 | TRBV7-8 | TGTGCCAGCAGCCCATGGGACAGGGGAAGTCGTTTGGGATCACCCCTCCACTTT | CASSPWDRGSRLGSPLHF
TRBJ2-5 | few | NA | TRBV19 | TGTGCCAGCAGACAGGCAGGGGAGACCCAGTACTTC | CASRQAGETQYF
TRBJ2-7 | NA | TRBD2 | TRBV7-2 | TGTGCCAGCAGCTTAGACACGTCGCGGGAGGGCGAGCAGTACTTC | CASSLDTSREGEQYF
TRBJ2-2 | NA | TRBD2 | TRBV4-2 | TGTGCCAGCAGCCAAGAAAGGCTAGCGGGGACGACCACCGGGGAGCTGTTTTTT | CASSQERLAGTTTGELFF
TRBJ2-1 | NA | NA | TRBV7-9 | TGTGCCAGCAGCTTCGGACAGACAAACAATGAGCAGTTCTTC | CASSFGQTNNEQFF
TRBJ2-3 | NA | TRBD2 | TRBV7-8 | TGTGCCAGCAGCCCCTCCTTTAGCGGGAGGACAGATACGCAGTATTTT | CASSPSFSGRTDTQYF
TRBJ2-1 | NA | NA | TRBV10-3 | TGTGCCATCCGACAAGGAACCTACAATGAGCAGTTCTTC | CAIRQGTYNEQFF
TRBJ2-1 | NA | TRBD2 | TRBV5-1 | TGCGCCAGCAGTAGCGGGGGGGCCAGCTTTTACAATGAGCAGTTCTTC | CASSSGGASFYNEQFF
TRBJ2-1 | NA | TRBD2 | TRBV3-1/TRBV3-2 | TGTGCCAGCAGCCGCATGCCCGGGACTAGCATAAACAATGAGCAGTTCTTC | CASSRMPGTSINNEQFF
TRBJ2-7 | NA | NA | TRBV4-3 | TGCGCCAGCAGCCAAGACAGGGCCTACGAGCAGTACTTC | CASSQDRAYEQYF
TRBJ2-7 | NA | TRBD2 | TRBV2 | TGTGCCAGCAGCACCGGGACTAGCGGCTACGAGCAGTACTTC | CASSTGTSGYEQYF
TRBJ1-4 | NA | NA | TRBV6-5 | TGTGCCAGCAGTCCCTCAGGGTTGTTGGAAAAACTGTTTTTT | CASSPSGLLEKLFF
TRBJ2-2 | NA | NA | TRBV7-2 | TGTGCCAGCAGCTTAGGGGCCAGGGGTGGTTCCGGGGAGCTGTTTTTT | CASSLGARGGSGELFF
TRBJ1-6 | NA | NA | TRBV27 | TGTGCCAGCAGTTTAGGATTGAGGGTTGGGTCACCCCTCCACTTT | CASSLGLRVGSPLHF
TRBJ1-2 | NA | NA | TRBV6-2/TRBV6-3 | TGTGCCAGCAGTTATTACCCTGCAGGGGGCTACACCTTC | CASSYYPAGGYTF
TRBJ1-1 | NA | NA | TRBV29-1 | TGCAGCGTTAATGGCGAGGGATCGGCTGAAGCTTTCTTT | CSVNGEGSAEAFF
TRBJ2-5 | NA | TRBD2 | TRBV6-1 | TGTGCCAGCAGTGAAGCTAGCGGGGGGCCAGAGACCCAGTACTTC | CASSEASGGPETQYF
TRBJ2-1 | NA | TRBD2 | TRBV5-4 | TGTGCCAGCAGCTTTGTGGGGGCGGGGGGAGAGCAGTTCTTC | CASSFVGAGGEQFF
TRBJ2-3 | NA | NA | TRBV28 | TGTGCCAGCAGTTTGGCCGGGACATCCTCAGATACGCAGTATTTT | CASSLAGTSSDTQYF
TRBJ2-3 | NA | NA | TRBV9 | TGTGCCAGCAGCGTATTGTCTGGAGCCCCCACAGATACGCAGTATTTT | CASSVLSGAPTDTQYF
TRBJ2-7 | NA | TRBD2 | TRBV7-2 | TGTGCCAGCAGCTTATGGGTGGCGGGGGGCCCCTACGAGCAGTACTTC | CASSLWVAGGPYEQYF
TRBJ2-7 | NA | NA | TRBV7-2 | TGTGCCAGCTCCCCAAATAGCGGCCCCTACGAGCAGTACTTC | CASSPNSGPYEQYF
TRBJ2-5 | NA | TRBD1 | TRBV5-1 | TGCGCCAGCAGCTTAACCGGGACAGGGATCGACCAAGAGACCCAGTACTTC | CASSLTGTGIDQETQYF
TRBJ2-5 | NA | TRBD2 | TRBV7-4 | TGTGCCAGCAGGTATGTCTTTTACACAAAGCGGGAGGGTAGCGAGACCCAGTACTTC | CASRYVFYTKREGSETQYF
TRBJ2-6 | NA | NA | TRBV7-8 | TGTGCCAGCAGCTTCCGGGAGAGAGGGGTATACTCTGGGGCCAACGTCCTGACTTTC | CASSFRERGVYSGANVLTF
TRBJ1-1 | NA | TRBD1 | TRBV4-1 | TGCGCCAGCAGCCAACCCCTGGCCGGGACAGGAGTTTGGGCTTTCTTT | CASSQPLAGTGVWAFF
TRBJ2-7 | NA | TRBD2 | TRBV28 | TGTGCCAGCAGTTTAAATAGCGGGAGGTCGTCCGAGCAGTACTTC | CASSLNSGRSSEQYF
TRBJ2-3 | NA | NA | TRBV7-7 | TGTGCCAGCAGTCCGACAGGCGGTCGGTCAGATACGCAGTATTTT | CASSPTGGRSDTQYF
TRBJ2-7 | NA | TRBD1 | TRBV15 | TGTGCCACCAGCAGACGCGCCGGGACAGGGGTTTTAGTATGGGACTACGAGCAGTACTTC | CATSRRAGTGVLVWDYEQYF
TRBJ1-6 | few | NA | TRBV6-6 | TGTGCCAGCAGTTACGACGGACACAATAATTCACCCCTCCACTTT | CASSYDGHNNSPLHF
TRBJ2-1 | NA | NA | TRBV20-1 | TGCAGTGCTAGTCCATACAATGAGCAGTTCTTC | CSASPYNEQFF
TRBJ1-6 | NA | NA | TRBV18 | TGTGCCAGCTCATCCCAGACAGTCTTGAATTCACCCCTCCACTTT | CASSSQTVLNSPLHF
TRBJ2-3 | NA | TRBD2 | TRBV7-3 | TGTGCCAGCAGCCTCGGGAGGGCCGGTGCAGATACGCAGTATTTT | CASSLGRAGADTQYF
TRBJ1-2 | NA | NA | TRBV11-2 | TGTGCCAGCAGCTTAAGCGGACAGTCCTATGGCTACACCTTC | CASSLSGQSYGYTF
TRBJ2-7 | once | TRBD1 | TRBV7-2 | TGTGCCAGCAGCTTAGCGGGACAGGGGTGGTACGAGCAGTACTTC | CASSLAGQGWYEQYF
TRBJ2-1 | NA | TRBD2 | TRBV6-2/TRBV6-3 | TGTGCCAGCAGTTACTCGCCGACTAGCGGGGTCAATGAGCAGTTCTTC | CASSYSPTSGVNEQFF
TRBJ2-7 | NA | NA | TRBV7-2 | TGTGCCAGCAGCCCAGACAGTCGCTCCTACGAGCAGTACTTC | CASSPDSRSYEQYF
TRBJ1-1 | NA | TRBD1 | TRBV7-9 | TGTGCCAGCAGCGCGACAGGGAGAACTGAAGCTTTCTTT | CASSATGRTEAFF
TRBJ2-3 | NA | TRBD2 | TRBV6-2/TRBV6-3 | TGTGCCAGCAGTTACACCGGGACTAGCATGTATTTT | CASSYTGTSMYF